The 5 T cell receptor beta chains below all came from one sample that was sequenced in a study of blood T cell repertoires in COVID-19. Profiling relied on immunoSEQ multiplex PCR, and the TCRdb table lists in-frame clones only, not all of them. The sample has approximately 150,000 clones, about 88% seen once. Sequencing was performed on peripheral blood. Receptors originate from a woman between 45 and 60 years old with COVID-19, enrolled during active disease.

The genes are TRBV7-3 and TRBJ1-2; D gene ambiguous. This CDR3 region has 15 residues. The V and J ends lost 5 bases and 2 bases respectively, with 15 bases between them. CDR1 is SGHTA and CDR2 is FQGTGA in the germline V gene. The CDR3 protein is CASSPGGEVNYGYTF. The CDR3 DNA follows: TGTGCCAGCAGCCCTGGCGGGGAGGTGAACTATGGCTACACCTTC.

The chain recombines TRBV5-6 with TRBJ1-3; D uncertain. The V and J ends lost 0 bases and 0 bases respectively, with 7 bases between them. Germline CDR1 and CDR2: SGHDT and YYEEEE. The CDR3 is made up of 15 amino acids. The DNA for the CDR3 is TGTGCCAGCAGCTTGGCGGCGGTCTCTGGAAACACCATATATTTT. Translating it yields CASSLAAVSGNTIYF.

About this clone itself: The junction differs from germline at one of its ends, possibly a read error. The rearrangement uses TRBV7-6 and TRBJ1-3, with 7 bases that match TRBD1. The CDR3 is 16 residues long. Germline V gene sequence: CDR1 SGHVS, CDR2 FNYEAQ. CDR3 sequence (DNA): TGTGCCAGCAGTTTAGCGGAGGGGGCGCGAGGAAACACCATATATTTT. Encoded protein: CASSLAEGARGNTIYF.

The chain uses TRBV6-5 and TRBJ2-7; 15 nucleotides match TRBD2. CDR1 is MNHEY, CDR2 SVGAGI, per germline. This CDR3 is 15 amino acids long. The V gene end was trimmed by 6 bases and the J gene end by 5 bases; junction bases not matched to a gene: 5. CDR3 bases: TGTGCCAGCAGAAAGGGACTAGCGGGGGGTAACGAGCAGTACTTC. Encoded protein: CASRKGLAGGNEQYF.

This chain uses TRBV27 with TRBJ1-2, with TRBD1 matching 9 bases. V trimming: 4 bases; J trimming: 4 bases; junction bases outside the gene matches: 7. The germline gives CDR1 MNHEY, CDR2 SMNVEV (reference sequence). The CDR3 is 15 residues long. The CDR3 loop is CASSSGQGLSYGYTF. The CDR3 DNA sequence: TGTGCCAGCAGTTCGGGACAGGGCCTCTCCTATGGCTACACCTTC.